This T cell receptor (beta chain) emerged from a study of cytomegalovirus exposure and HLA in healthy donors. Across the whole study: The same platform was used for the roughly 120 validation repertoires and the 600 to 850 first-cohort repertoires, a later analysis reported.

Per germline, CDR1 SGHDT and CDR2 YYEEEE. The CDR3 length is 14 residues. J gave up 4 bases and V 2 bases, and 1 base lay outside the gene matches. The study's findings and limits: Reported results showed that the classifier diagnosed cytomegalovirus status with high specificity and sensitivity. Altogether, 150 to 200 TCR beta chains were recorded as cytomegalovirus-associated. In the roughly 130 validation repertoires, a later analysis found that first-cohort TCR clusters tended to co-occur.

TCRdb's table, derived via immunoSEQ multiplex PCR, lists solely in-frame clones and lacks some. The profile covers 200,000 to 300,000 clones, with around 90% appearing a single time and 3.1% taken by the ten largest. As concerns this clone: Its antigen is not known.

This TCR was recovered from a woman aged 30 to 39 in good health and CMV-seronegative. The chain combines TRBV5-6 with TRBJ1-5; the match to TRBD1 covers 9 bases. The sequenced material came from PBMCs. The chain's CDR3 is CASSFGQGNQPQHF. For the CDR3, the DNA is TGTGCCAGCAGCTTTGGACAGGGGAATCAGCCCCAGCATTTT.